The T cell receptor beta chain described here comes from a study of shared clonotypes between healthy human individuals. Cells designated naive CD8 were CD45RO-negative and were positively selected for CCR7, with terminally differentiated effector memory CD45RA+ cells excluded. This clone was observed once. Germline values: CDR1 MNHEY, CDR2 SVGAGI. The CDR3 runs 15 residues. V was trimmed by 4 bases and J by 5 bases, leaving 16 bases between them. The repertoire was sequenced with immunoSEQ multiplex PCR; TCRdb's copy has only in-frame clones and lacks some. The profile covers 630,000 or so clones, with 95% to 98% appearing a single time and 0.3% taken by the ten largest.

This receptor was identified in a man younger than 40 in good health. This chain links TRBV6-5 with TRBJ2-3; D might be TRBD1 (6 bases). The sequenced sample consisted of naive CD8+ T cells sorted from blood. The CDR3 region is CASSSAKIRGDTQYF. The CDR3 bases are TGTGCCAGCAGTTCGGCGAAGATCAGGGGAGATACGCAGTATTTT.